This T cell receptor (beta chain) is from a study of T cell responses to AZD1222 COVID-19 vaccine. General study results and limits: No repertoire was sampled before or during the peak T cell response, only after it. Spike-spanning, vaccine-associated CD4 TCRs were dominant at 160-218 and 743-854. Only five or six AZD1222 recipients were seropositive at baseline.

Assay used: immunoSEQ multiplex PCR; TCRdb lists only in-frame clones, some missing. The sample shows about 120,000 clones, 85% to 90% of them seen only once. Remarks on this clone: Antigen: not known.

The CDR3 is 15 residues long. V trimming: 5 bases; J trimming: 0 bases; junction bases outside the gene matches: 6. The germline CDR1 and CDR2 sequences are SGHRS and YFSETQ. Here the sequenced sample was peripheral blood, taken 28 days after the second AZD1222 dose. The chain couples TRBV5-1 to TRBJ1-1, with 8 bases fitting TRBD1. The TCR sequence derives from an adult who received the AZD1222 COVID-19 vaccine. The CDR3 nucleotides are TGCGCCAGCAGTTCGACAGGGGCAATGAACACTGAAGCTTTCTTT. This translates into CASSSTGAMNTEAFF.